Listed below are T cell receptor beta chains from one sample, sequenced in a study of cytomegalovirus exposure and HLA in healthy donors. Clones were sequenced by immunoSEQ multiplex PCR, and TCRdb holds only the in-frame ones, with some missing. The repertoire consists of roughly 140,000 clones, with around 75% occurring once and the leading ten covering 3.5%. The sequenced sample was PBMCs. The receptor set was obtained from a human donor in good health. Both conserved end residues are part of each CDR3. The order of the fields is J gene, D gene, V gene, CDR3 protein. D genes are given only for firm matches.

TRBJ2-5,TRBD2,TRBV28,CASSLAGGFQETQYF
TRBJ1-1,TRBD1,TRBV27,CASSPRDRATEAFF
TRBJ2-1,TRBD1,TRBV16,CASSPDRGGNEQFF
TRBJ1-6,TRBD1,TRBV7-6,CASSLEQPGQKTNSPLHF
TRBJ2-3,TRBD2,TRBV5-1,CASRRGGSTGFTDTQYF
TRBJ2-3,TRBD2,TRBV27,CASSQSGGAGDTQYF
TRBJ2-4,TRBD2,TRBV4-1,CASSTLPSGRGKNIQYF
TRBJ2-5,TRBD2,TRBV29-1,CSVEIPGTSRQTQYF
TRBJ2-2,TRBD1,TRBV29-1,CSATGTGLTGELFF
TRBJ1-1,-,TRBV7-2,CASSLEADNTEAFF
TRBJ2-7,TRBD2,TRBV14,CASSQGGSLEQYF
TRBJ2-3,-,TRBV4-3,CASSQEVRESTQYF
TRBJ1-4,TRBD1,TRBV28,CASGTAKEKLFF
TRBJ2-7,-,TRBV30,CAWSDSGSRGQYF
TRBJ2-1,TRBD2,TRBV2,CASTLTARGYNEQFF
TRBJ2-7,TRBD2,TRBV7-9,CASSRLAVWYEQYF
TRBJ2-3,TRBD1,TRBV7-9,CACPGQSTDTQYF
TRBJ2-5,TRBD2,TRBV6-1,CASSGGLAGRETQYF
TRBJ1-5,TRBD1,TRBV19,CASSLRPGQGAGQPQHF
TRBJ1-1,-,TRBV7-9,CAQNLPPPAQPNTEAFF
TRBJ2-5,TRBD2,TRBV5-4,CASSSGLAGGFQTQYF
TRBJ1-1,-,TRBV6-6,CASSSGTEAFF
TRBJ2-3,TRBD1,TRBV6-4,CASSDYTDRNTDTQYF
TRBJ2-3,-,TRBV7-6,CASSLFPGGGRDTQYF
TRBJ2-1,TRBD2,TRBV28,CASSKTSGYYNEQFF
TRBJ1-1,TRBD1,TRBV30,CAWSVGTVNTEAFF
TRBJ2-1,-,TRBV13,CASTILGGQNEQFF
TRBJ1-1,TRBD1,TRBV6-6,CASSYSSGQGGTEAFF
TRBJ2-7,TRBD1,TRBV19,CASSKTGTGSSYEQYF
TRBJ1-1,TRBD1,TRBV5-5,CASSTETGGFGVEAFF
TRBJ2-7,TRBD2,TRBV2,CATMIRVAGPTYEQYF
TRBJ1-2,-,TRBV10-3,CAISLSNRDGYTF
TRBJ2-5,-,TRBV6-5,CASSSGGGGETQYF
TRBJ1-6,-,TRBV27,CASSFRETGSPLHF
TRBJ2-3,-,TRBV15,CATSRVRGITDTQYF
TRBJ2-2,-,TRBV7-9,CASSLDNRYTGELFF
TRBJ2-6,-,TRBV28,CASSSWSSGANVLTF
TRBJ1-4,TRBD1,TRBV19,CASSAGRGQGDEKLFF
TRBJ2-5,-,TRBV19,CASSSGPSLYF
TRBJ1-4,-,TRBV7-9,CASSHRTGPEEKLFF
TRBJ1-2,-,TRBV19,CASNTYRVDGYTF
TRBJ2-1,TRBD2,TRBV7-2,CASSRSGRELDEQFF
TRBJ2-5,TRBD2,TRBV29-1,CSANPRRGGKETQYF
TRBJ1-1,-,TRBV27,CASSSGGGATEAFF
TRBJ2-2,TRBD1,TRBV7-6,CASSSRQGESTGELFF
TRBJ1-1,TRBD1,TRBV5-5,CASSLLPGQMNTEAFF